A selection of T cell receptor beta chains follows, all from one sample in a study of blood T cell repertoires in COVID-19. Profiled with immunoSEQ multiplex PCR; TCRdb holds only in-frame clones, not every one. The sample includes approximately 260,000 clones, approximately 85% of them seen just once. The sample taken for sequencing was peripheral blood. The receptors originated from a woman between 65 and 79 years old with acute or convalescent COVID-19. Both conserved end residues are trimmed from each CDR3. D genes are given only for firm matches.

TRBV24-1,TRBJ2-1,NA,ATSDLGGEQF
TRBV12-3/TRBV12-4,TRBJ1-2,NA,ASSLGGGYGYT
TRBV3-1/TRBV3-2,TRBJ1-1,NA,ASSPSSTEAF
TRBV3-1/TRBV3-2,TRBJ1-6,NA,ASSQLGGNSPLH
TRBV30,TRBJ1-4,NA,ASRSSTNEKLF
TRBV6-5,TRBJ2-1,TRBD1,ASSYTRGFDEQF
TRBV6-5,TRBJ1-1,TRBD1,ASSYRGGTEAF
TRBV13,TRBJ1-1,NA,ASRRKPGGGGLPEAF
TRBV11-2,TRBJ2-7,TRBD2,ASSLTNLRTSGDSYEQY
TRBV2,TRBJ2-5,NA,ASTRQETQY
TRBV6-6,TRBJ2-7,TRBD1,ASSYSAGGYEQY
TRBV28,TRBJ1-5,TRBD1,ASSPSQTGRTGGGNQPQH
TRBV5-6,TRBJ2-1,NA,ASSLVLGEQF
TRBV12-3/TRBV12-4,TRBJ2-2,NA,ASSPLRAGELF
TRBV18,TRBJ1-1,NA,ASSLGDFLAVAF
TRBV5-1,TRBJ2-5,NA,ASKGAGYQETQY
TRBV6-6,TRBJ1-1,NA,ASSYSTSGERAEAF
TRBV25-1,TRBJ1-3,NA,ASGQNSGNTIY
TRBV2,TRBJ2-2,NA,ASSEQAAANTGELF
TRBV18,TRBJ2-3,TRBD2,ASSPVLAADTQY
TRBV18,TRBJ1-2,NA,ASSSGIHNYGYT
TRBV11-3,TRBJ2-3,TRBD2,ASSFAHSGATDTQY
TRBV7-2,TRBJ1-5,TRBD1,ASSQGDSNQPQH
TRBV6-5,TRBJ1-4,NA,ASSGAGLGEKLF
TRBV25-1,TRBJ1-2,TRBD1,ASRRDRDPYGYT
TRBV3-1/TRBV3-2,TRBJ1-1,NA,ASSPDDSGTEAF
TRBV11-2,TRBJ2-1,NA,ASSSTLVGGQF
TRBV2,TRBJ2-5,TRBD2,ASSEGNLAGGRQETQY
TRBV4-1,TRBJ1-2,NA,ASSQDGAHDGYT
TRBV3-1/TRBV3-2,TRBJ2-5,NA,ASSQEGGVQY
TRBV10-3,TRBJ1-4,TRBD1,AISPGTGDEKLF
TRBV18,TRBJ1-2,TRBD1,ASSMQGDPYGYT
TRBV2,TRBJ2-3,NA,ASSESHKQY
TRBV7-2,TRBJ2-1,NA,ASTLNAGGIGNEQF
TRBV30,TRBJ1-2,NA,AWSVHTYGYT
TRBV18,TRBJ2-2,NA,ASSRQTAANTGELF
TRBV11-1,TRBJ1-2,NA,ASSLGSGRTSGYT
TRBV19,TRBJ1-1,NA,ASSMRMTANTEAF
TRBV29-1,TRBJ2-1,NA,SVVGGVNPYNEQF
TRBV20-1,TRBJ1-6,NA,SASPGRGRNSPLH
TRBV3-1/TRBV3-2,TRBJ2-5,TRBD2,ASSRGLASGRGETQY
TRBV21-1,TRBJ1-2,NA,ASSKFWDRVTYGYT
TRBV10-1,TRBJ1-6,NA,ASSADRSYNSPLH